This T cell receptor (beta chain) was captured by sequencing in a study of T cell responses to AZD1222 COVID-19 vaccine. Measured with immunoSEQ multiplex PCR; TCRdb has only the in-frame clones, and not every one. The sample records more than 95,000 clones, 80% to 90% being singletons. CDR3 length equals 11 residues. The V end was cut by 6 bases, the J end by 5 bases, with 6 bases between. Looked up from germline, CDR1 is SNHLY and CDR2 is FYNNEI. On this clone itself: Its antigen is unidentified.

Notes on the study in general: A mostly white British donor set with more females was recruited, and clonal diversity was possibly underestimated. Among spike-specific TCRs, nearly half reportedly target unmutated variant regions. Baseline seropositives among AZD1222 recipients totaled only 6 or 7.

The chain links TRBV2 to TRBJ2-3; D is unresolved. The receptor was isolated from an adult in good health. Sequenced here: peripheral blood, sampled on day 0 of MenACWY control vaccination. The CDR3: CASRTGDTQYF. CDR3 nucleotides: TGTGCCAGCAGGACGGGAGATACGCAGTATTTT.